The 20 T cell receptor beta chains below all came from one sample that was sequenced in a study of high-grade serous ovarian cancer treatment subgroups. Only in-frame clones appear in the TCRdb table, and some are missing; sequencing was by immunoSEQ multiplex PCR. This table has about 12,000 clones, 80% to 90% appearing once. Tumor samples were taken before definitive surgery or chemotherapy. Sequencing used tumor tissue. Source of these receptors: a human donor with high-grade serous ovarian cancer.

V gene TRBV7-2 combines with J gene TRBJ1-5; maybe TRBD1 (6 bases). CDR1 and CDR2 (germline): SGHTA, FQGNSA. The CDR3 length is 15 residues. The V end lost 1 base, the J end lost 6 bases, and 13 bases lay between the germline ends. The CDR3 DNA reads as TGTGCCAGCAGCTTAGGGGGTGGGGGCAGTCAGCCCCAGCATTTT. Translating gives CASSLGGGGSQPQHF. Variable domain in full (rest from reference TRBV7-2 and TRBJ1-5): GAGVSQSPSNKVTEKGKDVELRCDPISGHTALYWYRQSLGQGLEFLIYFQGNSAPDKSGLPSDRFSAERTGGSVSTLTIQRTQQEDSAVYLCASSLGGGGSQPQHFGDGTRLSIL.

The genes are TRBV2 and TRBJ2-1, with D tentatively TRBD2 (6 bases). Trimming took off 8 bases at V and 1 base at J, with 12 bases between the two ends. The CDR3 is 14 residues long. The germline gives CDR1 SNHLY, CDR2 FYNNEI. CDR3 amino acids: CASGGDRSYNEQFF. As DNA, the CDR3 is TGTGCCAGCGGCGGGGACCGGTCCTACAATGAGCAGTTCTTC.

V usage is TRBV7-2 and J usage is TRBJ2-3; tentatively, D is TRBD2 (7 bases). The V end lost 6 bases, the J end lost 0 bases, and 10 bases lay between the germline ends. CDR1 and CDR2 (germline): SGHTA, FQGNSA. The CDR3 loop spans 14 amino acids. The CDR3, as DNA: TGTGCCAGCAGGGGGGGGCGGAGCACAGATACGCAGTATTTT. Protein: CASRGGRSTDTQYF.

V and J are TRBV30 and TRBJ1-2; D uncertain. The V gene's germline CDR1 is GTSNPN and CDR2 SVGIG (reference sequence). CDR3 size: 11 residues. The V gene lost 3 bases and the J gene lost 7 bases, with 9 bases spanning the gap. DNA for the CDR3: TGTGCCTGGAGAGAGACTCGTGGCTACACCTTC. Its translation is CAWRETRGYTF.

A remark on this clone: The junction departs from the called germline gene at one end, perhaps through a read error. The J gene is TRBJ2-7, the V gene TRBV2, with D unclear. This CDR3 has 12 residues. Germline V lookup: CDR1 SNHLY, CDR2 FYNNEI. The CDR3, as DNA: TGTGCCAGCAGTGAAAGAGGTTACGGGCAGTACTTC. Its translation: CASSERGYGQYF.

Notes on this clone: A junction end diverges from the germline sequence, so it may reflect a read error. This chain links TRBV7-2 with TRBJ2-2, with D uncertain. Germline CDR1 and CDR2: SGHTA and FQGNSA. The length of the CDR3 is 16 residues. The DNA of the CDR3 is TGTGCCAGCAAGCTTAGATCCGGAGCGAACACCGAGGAGCTGTTTTTT. This codes for CASKLRSGANTEELFF.

The chain uses TRBV6-5 and TRBJ1-2; D remains unclear. CDR1 is MNHEY, CDR2 SVGAGI, per germline. Trimming took off 2 bases at V and 8 bases at J, with 12 bases between the two ends. The CDR3 is 13 residues long. The CDR3 nucleotides read TGTGCCAGCAGTTACGGTTCTCCCGGGGGCTACACCTTC. It translates to CASSYGSPGGYTF.

This CDR3 reads CASSQEVTGESEAFF. The CDR3 DNA sequence: TGCGCCAGCAGCCAAGAGGTGACAGGGGAGTCTGAAGCTTTCTTT. The gene calls are TRBV4-1 and TRBJ1-1, with 8 bases identical to TRBD1. V trimming: 0 bases; J trimming: 6 bases; junction bases outside the gene matches: 6. The germline gives CDR1 MGHRA, CDR2 YSYEKL. There are 15 residues in the CDR3.

In this sample, this clone turned up a few times. J is TRBJ1-2 and V is TRBV28; 7 nucleotides agree with TRBD1. In germline, CDR1 is MDHEN, CDR2 SYDVKM. This CDR3 is built from 12 residues. Trimming took 6 bases from V and 8 from J; bases not matched to a gene: 6. The CDR3 DNA sequence: TGTGCCAGCAGATCAGGGGGTCGGGGCTACACCTTC. This translates into CASRSGGRGYTF.

This chain uses TRBV12-5 with TRBJ1-1; D ambiguous. The CDR3 is 15 amino acids. Trimming removed 3 bases at V and 0 bases at J, with 11 bases between. Per germline, CDR1 LGHNT and CDR2 FRNRAP. The CDR3 region has the DNA TGTGCTAGTGGTTTATCGGGCGCCGTGAACACTGAAGCTTTCTTT. Amino acid sequence: CASGLSGAVNTEAFF.

This clone showed up just a few times. The chain joins TRBV4-1 to TRBJ1-2; no definite D call. CDR3 length equals 14 residues. With 1 base removed from V and 6 bases from J, the gap between germline ends came to 12 bases. Germline V gene sequence: CDR1 MGHRA, CDR2 YSYEKL. The CDR3 coding sequence is TGCGCCAGCAGCCAAGTATCTGGGGTCAATGGCTACACCTTC. This encodes CASSQVSGVNGYTF.

This clone turned up a few times. The gene calls are TRBV18 and TRBJ1-1; D perhaps matches TRBD1 (6 bases). Per germline, CDR1 KGHSH and CDR2 LQKENI. V was cut by 6 bases and J by 1 base, with 12 bases left in between. The CDR3 runs to 14 residues. In DNA, the CDR3 is TGTGCCAGCTCCCCGAGGACAGCGAACACTGAAGCTTTCTTT. Residues: CASSPRTANTEAFF. Using reference TRBV18 and TRBJ1-1 for the parts outside the CDR3, the full variable domain is NAGVMQNPRHLVRRRGQEARLRCSPMKGHSHVYWYRQLPEEGLKFMVYLQKENIIDESGMPKERFSAEFPKEGPSILRIQQVVRGDSAAYFCASSPRTANTEAFFGQGTRLTVV.

This clone was found once. The chain uses TRBV10-3 and TRBJ2-2; 10 positions agree with TRBD1. The ends lost 6 bases at V and 3 bases at J; junction bases unmatched: 4. The CDR3 has 15 residues. CDR1 is ENHRY and CDR2 is SYGVKD in the germline V gene. The CDR3 sequence: CAIRRQGADTGELFF. The CDR3 bases are TGTGCCATCAGAAGACAGGGGGCGGACACCGGGGAGCTGTTTTTT.

V gene TRBV18 combines with J gene TRBJ1-1; D call uncertain. This CDR3 region has 13 residues. CDR1 is KGHSH, CDR2 LQKENI, per germline. The ends were cut back, 0 bases at V and 10 bases at J, with 12 bases in the middle. The CDR3 nucleotides read TGTGCCAGCTCACCACCGAGGAACCTGGGAGCTTTCTTT. Protein product: CASSPPRNLGAFF.

This chain uses TRBV28 with TRBJ1-6; 9 nucleotides align to TRBD1. V lost 6 bases to trimming and J lost 8 bases; unmatched junction nucleotides: 11. The CDR3 totals 16 residues. Germline-derived CDR1 and CDR2 are MDHEN and SYDVKM. CDR3 in DNA: TGTGCCAGCAGCTCCCCGACGGGACAGGGTGATTCACCCCTCCACTTT. Encoded protein: CASSSPTGQGDSPLHF. Full variable domain (rest looked up from reference TRBV28 and TRBJ1-6): DVKVTQSSRYLVKRTGEKVFLECVQDMDHENMFWYRQDPGLGLRLIYFSYDVKMKEKGDIPEGYSVSREKKERFSLILESASTNQTSMYLCASSSPTGQGDSPLHFGNGTRLTVT.

This sequence joins TRBV7-9 and TRBJ1-2; a possible D gene is TRBD1 (5 bases). Germline V gene data show CDR1 as SEHNR and CDR2 as FQNEAQ (reference sequence). The CDR3 runs 13 residues. V dropped 4 bases and J dropped 5 bases, with 11 bases sitting between them. In DNA form, the CDR3 reads TGTGCCAGCAGCTCGGGACCCATGTATGGCTACACCTTC. This sequence encodes CASSSGPMYGYTF.

The chain joins TRBV18 to TRBJ2-5; 8 nucleotides align to TRBD1. Germline-derived CDR1 and CDR2 are KGHSH and LQKENI. Unmatched junction bases numbered 10, after V lost 5 bases and J lost 5 bases. CDR3 length equals 15 residues. CDR3 sequence reads: CASSSQTGELETQYF. The CDR3 DNA follows: TGTGCCAGCTCATCTCAGACAGGGGAGTTGGAGACCCAGTACTTC.

The chain combines TRBV10-3 with TRBJ2-7, with D perhaps matching TRBD1 (6 bases). Trimming shortened V by 2 bases and J by 3 bases, and 11 bases separated the two germline ends. This CDR3 is 14 amino acids long. Germline CDR1 is ENHRY and CDR2 is SYGVKD. The DNA for the CDR3 is TGTGCCATCAGTGAGGGTAAACAGGGCTACGAGCAGTACGTC. Amino acids: CAISEGKQGYEQYV.

This clone came up a few times. The gene calls are TRBV5-4 and TRBJ1-1; possible D gene TRBD1, 5 bases. CDR1 is SGHNT, CDR2 YYREEE, per germline (reference sequence). The CDR3 is 14 amino acids. V lost 5 bases and J lost 5, with 16 bases in between. CDR3 DNA: TGTGCCAGCAGTACCGGACAAGGGGAGACTGAAGCTTTCTTT. This sequence encodes CASSTGQGETEAFF.

CDR3 in DNA: TGCGCCAGCAGCTTGGGGGAGCGGGGGGCCACAGATACGCAGTATTTT. Translation gives CASSLGERGATDTQYF. The V gene is TRBV5-1, the J gene TRBJ2-3, with 9 bases aligning to TRBD2. J was trimmed by 2 bases and V by 0 bases; bases with no gene match: 4. The CDR3 is 16 amino acids. Germline loops: CDR1 SGHRS, CDR2 YFSETQ.